A single TCR beta chain is shown here with its context. The V end was cut by 1 base, the J end by 4 bases, with 10 bases between. CDR1 is SGHAT and CDR2 is FQNNGV in the germline V gene. The CDR3 totals 14 residues. The data are from a study of T cell changes during pregnancy in multiple sclerosis. Clones were sequenced by immunoSEQ multiplex PCR, and TCRdb holds only the in-frame ones, with some missing. Altogether roughly 99,000 clones are present, about 90% being singletons, with the ten largest covering 0.65% to 0.9%. The sequenced sample was peripheral blood, obtained in the third trimester of pregnancy. This rearrangement joins TRBV11-2 to TRBJ2-5; D is perhaps TRBD2 (6 bases). This receptor was obtained from a female donor in good health, enrolled as a control in a pregnancy study. The CDR3, as DNA: TGTGCCAGCAGCTTAGCCGCGGGGCGAGAGACCCAGTACTTC. Translating gives CASSLAAGRETQYF.